The entry below gives a single TCR beta chain sequence along with its context. The data belong to a study of T cells in tumors after PD-1 blockade. For the study at large: A subset received ongoing vismodegib 150 mg daily alongside anti-PD-1 therapy.

Sequencing used immunoSEQ multiplex PCR; TCRdb keeps in-frame clones, though not all of them. This table holds 45,000 to 50,000 clones, approximately 79% found once. CDR1 MNHEY and CDR2 SMNVEV come from the germline V gene (reference sequence). This CDR3 region has 16 residues. V was pared by 6 bases and J by 5 bases, with 20 bases between. The sample here was PBMCs, taken before anti-PD-1 therapy. The chain joins TRBV27 to TRBJ2-1; D remains unclear. The clonotype originates from a human donor with advanced basal cell or squamous cell carcinoma (not recorded which). DNA for the CDR3: TGTGCCAGCAGGCGGCTGTTGGCGGCAAGTAACAATGAGCAGTTCTTC. Encoded protein: CASRRLLAASNNEQFF.